Listed below are T cell receptor beta chains from one sample, sequenced in a study of preoperative IRX-2 immunotherapy in early breast cancer. TCRdb's table, derived via immunoSEQ multiplex PCR, lists solely in-frame clones and lacks some. The sample carries roughly 23,000 clones, around 87% recorded once. The sequencing used tumor tissue, collected after IRX-2 immunotherapy. All receptors derive from a human donor with breast cancer. Both conserved end residues are part of each CDR3. D genes are given only for firm matches. Only part of the rows carry a size: once, few, many, or a class if the clone is expanded.

TRBD2,TRBV19,.,TRBJ2-7,TGTGCCAGTAGTATAAGGGCGGGAGGCTCTCCCGAGCAGTACTTC,CASSIRAGGSPEQYF
.,TRBV6-1,.,TRBJ2-2,TGTGCCAGCAGTGTATTAACTAAGACTACCGGGGAGCTGTTTTTT,CASSVLTKTTGELFF
TRBD1,TRBV11-2,.,TRBJ1-5,TGTGCCAGCAGCTTAAACAGGGGGTTCGGGCAGCCCCAGCATTTT,CASSLNRGFGQPQHF
.,TRBV14,.,TRBJ2-5,TGTGCCAGCAGCCAAGGGAGGGGAGCAGAGACCCAGTACTTC,CASSQGRGAETQYF
TRBD1,TRBV7-9,.,TRBJ2-2,TGTGCCAGCAGCAGGGACAGGGCTGACACCGGGGAGCTGTTTTTT,CASSRDRADTGELFF
TRBD1,TRBV7-2,.,TRBJ1-2,TGTGCCAGCAGCTTGCTTGGGGACAGGGGAGTCTATGGCTACACCTTC,CASSLLGDRGVYGYTF
.,TRBV7-9,.,TRBJ2-4,TGTGCCAGCAGCCCACAGGGAATCGAAAACATTCAGTACTTC,CASSPQGIENIQYF
.,TRBV5-1,.,TRBJ2-7,TGCGCCAGCAGCCTCCGGGACACCCACTACGAGCAGTACTTC,CASSLRDTHYEQYF
.,TRBV28,.,TRBJ2-1,TGTGCCAGCAGTTCGCGGAGGGGGCGTAATGAGCAGTTCTTC,CASSSRRGRNEQFF
.,TRBV7-7,.,TRBJ2-7,TGTGCCAGCAGCTTAAGTGCTGGGGGGCAGCACGAGCAGTACTTC,CASSLSAGGQHEQYF
.,TRBV5-1,.,TRBJ2-3,TGCGCCAGCAGCTTGGCCGGGGGCACAGATACGCAGTATTTT,CASSLAGGTDTQYF
TRBD2,TRBV10-1,.,TRBJ2-5,TGCGCCAGCAGTGAGGGCGGGGGAGAGACCCAGTACTTC,CASSEGGGETQYF
.,TRBV28,.,TRBJ2-6,TGTGCCAGCAGCGGGGGAGAGAGCTCTGGGGCCAACGTCCTGACTTTC,CASSGGESSGANVLTF
.,TRBV4-1,.,TRBJ2-1,TGCGCCAGCAGCCAAGACGCAGGCAGCTCCTACAATGAGCAGTTCTTC,CASSQDAGSSYNEQFF
.,TRBV19,.,TRBJ2-7,TGTGCCAGTACCCAGCCAGGGGGGAGCTTGAGCGAGCAGTACTTC,CASTQPGGSLSEQYF
TRBD2,TRBV15,once,TRBJ2-1,TGTGCCACCAGCAGATCCGGGACTAGCGGTTACAATGAGCAGTTCTTC,CATSRSGTSGYNEQFF
TRBD1,TRBV9,.,TRBJ1-4,TGTGCCAGCAGCGTAGGGGGACAGGGCTTTAATGAAAAACTGTTTTTT,CASSVGGQGFNEKLFF
TRBD1,TRBV5-1,.,TRBJ1-4,TGCGCCAGCAGCAACGACGGACAGGGGAAGGATGAAAAACTGTTTTTT,CASSNDGQGKDEKLFF
.,TRBV28,.,TRBJ2-7,TGTGCCAGCAGTATGCCCGGACTTAAGAGCTCCTACGAGCAGTACTTC,CASSMPGLKSSYEQYF
TRBD1,TRBV19,.,TRBJ2-7,TGTGCCAGTAGTCGCCGACAGGGTGGAAGCTCCTACGAGCAGTACTTC,CASSRRQGGSSYEQYF
TRBD2,TRBV6-1,few,TRBJ2-3,TGTGCCAGCAGTGGGACTAGCGGGACTGATACGCAGTATTTT,CASSGTSGTDTQYF
.,TRBV19,.,TRBJ1-5,TGTGCCAGTAGTATGGGACAAAACAATCAGCCCCAGCATTTT,CASSMGQNNQPQHF
TRBD2,TRBV7-2,.,TRBJ2-5,TGTGCCAGCAGCTTAGAAGGGACTAGCGGGGGAATAGGAGAGACCCAGTACTTC,CASSLEGTSGGIGETQYF
TRBD1,TRBV7-8,.,TRBJ1-1,TGTGCCAGCAGCACCGGACAGGGGGCTGGTACTGAAGCTTTCTTT,CASSTGQGAGTEAFF
TRBD2,TRBV4-1,.,TRBJ2-5,TGCGCCAGCAGCCTTAGCGGGGGGGCCCAAGAGACCCAGTACTTC,CASSLSGGAQETQYF
TRBD1,TRBV4-3,.,TRBJ1-2,TGCGCCAGCAGCCGAACAGGGGACTATGGCTACACCTTC,CASSRTGDYGYTF
.,TRBV11-2,.,TRBJ2-3,TGTGCCAGCAGCTTTTCACTATGGCGGAACACAGATACGCAGTATTTT,CASSFSLWRNTDTQYF
.,TRBV7-9,.,TRBJ1-1,TGTGCCAGCAGCTCCCTCATGAACACTGAAGCTTTCTTT,CASSSLMNTEAFF
TRBD2,TRBV7-9,few,TRBJ2-7,TGTGCCAGCAGCTTAGGCCCCGGGACTAGGTATTCTGGCGAGCAGTACTTC,CASSLGPGTRYSGEQYF
TRBD1,TRBV19,.,TRBJ1-1,TGTGCCAGTAGTGCGGACAGGAAGAACACTGAAGCTTTCTTT,CASSADRKNTEAFF
.,TRBV19,.,TRBJ2-3,TGTGCCAGTAGCAGACCTGACGATGCAGATACGCAGTATTTT,CASSRPDDADTQYF
TRBD2,TRBV28,.,TRBJ2-7,TGTGCCAGCAGTTTCCCACTAGCGGGGGCGGAGCAGTACTTC,CASSFPLAGAEQYF
.,TRBV7-2,.,TRBJ2-2,TGTGCCAGCAGCCGCGGGTGGACCGGGGAGCTGTTTTTT,CASSRGWTGELFF
.,TRBV7-8,.,TRBJ1-2,TGTGCCAGCAGCTCCCAAAATGGCTACACCTTC,CASSSQNGYTF
.,TRBV6-6,.,TRBJ2-1,TGTGCCAGCAGTTACCCCGGCGGTGAGCAGTTCTTC,CASSYPGGEQFF
.,TRBV7-9,.,TRBJ2-3,TGTGCCAGCAGCGCTCGGAGGTTTAGTAGCACAGATACGCAGTATTTT,CASSARRFSSTDTQYF
TRBD1,TRBV29-1,.,TRBJ1-2,TGCAGCGTAGACGAGACCATGACAGGGGAGGGCTACACCTTC,CSVDETMTGEGYTF
TRBD1,TRBV19,.,TRBJ2-5,TGTGCCAGTAGTAATAAGTGGAGGACAGGGCAAGAGACCCAGTACTTC,CASSNKWRTGQETQYF
.,TRBV5-4,.,TRBJ1-4,TGTGCCAGCAGCTTGGTGGGGGATGAAAAACTGTTTTTT,CASSLVGDEKLFF
.,TRBV11-3,.,TRBJ2-7,TGTGCCAGCAGCTTAGTGCTAGCCGAGCAGTACTTC,CASSLVLAEQYF
.,TRBV19,few,TRBJ1-1,TGTGCCAGTAGTATTTGGGGTCTGGACACTGAAGCTTTCTTT,CASSIWGLDTEAFF
.,TRBV5-1,.,TRBJ2-2,TGCGCCAGCAGCGCCACCGGGACACCAAACACCGGGGAGCTGTTTTTT,CASSATGTPNTGELFF